What follows is one TCR beta chain and its context. Repertoires were generated with immunoSEQ multiplex PCR, while TCRdb's copy carries only in-frame clones and drops some. The profile shows tens of thousands of clones, around 93% of them singletons. These data originate in a study of T cell changes during pregnancy in multiple sclerosis. The CDR3 is made up of 16 amino acids. The V end lost 5 bases, the J end lost 2 bases, and 16 bases lay between the germline ends. The germline V gene encodes CDR1 SEHNR and CDR2 FQNEAQ (reference sequence). The material sequenced was CD8+ T cells from peripheral blood mononuclear cells, taken after pregnancy. The clonotype originates from a female donor with multiple sclerosis, enrolled in a pregnancy study. V usage is TRBV7-9 and J usage is TRBJ2-1, with a tentative D call TRBD2 (5 bases). CDR3 protein: CASSPPTGDTYNEQFF. The CDR3 coding sequence is TGTGCCAGCAGCCCCCCGACCGGGGATACCTACAATGAGCAGTTCTTC.